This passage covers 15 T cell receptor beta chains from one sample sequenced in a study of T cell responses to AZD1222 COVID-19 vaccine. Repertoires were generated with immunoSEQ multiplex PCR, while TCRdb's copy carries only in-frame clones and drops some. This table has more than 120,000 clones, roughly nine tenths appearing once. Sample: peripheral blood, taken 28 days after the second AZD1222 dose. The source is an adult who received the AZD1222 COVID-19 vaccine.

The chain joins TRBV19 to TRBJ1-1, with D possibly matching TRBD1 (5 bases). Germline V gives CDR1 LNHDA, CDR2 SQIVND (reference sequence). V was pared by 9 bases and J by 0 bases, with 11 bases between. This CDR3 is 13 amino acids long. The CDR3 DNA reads TGTGCCAGCTCCGGGACGGTGAACACTGAAGCTTTCTTT. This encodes CASSGTVNTEAFF.

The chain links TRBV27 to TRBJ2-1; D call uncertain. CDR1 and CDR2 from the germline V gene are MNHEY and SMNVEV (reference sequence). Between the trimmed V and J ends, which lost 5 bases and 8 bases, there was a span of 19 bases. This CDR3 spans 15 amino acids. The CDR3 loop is CASSPVYTQGYEQFF. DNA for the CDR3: TGTGCCAGCAGTCCCGTGTACACCCAAGGCTATGAGCAGTTCTTC.

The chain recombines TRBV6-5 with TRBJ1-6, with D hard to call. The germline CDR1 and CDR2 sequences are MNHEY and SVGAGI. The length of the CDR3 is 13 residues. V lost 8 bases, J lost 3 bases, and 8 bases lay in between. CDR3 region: CASEQRYNSPLHF. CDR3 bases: TGTGCCAGCGAACAGCGCTATAATTCACCCCTCCACTTT.

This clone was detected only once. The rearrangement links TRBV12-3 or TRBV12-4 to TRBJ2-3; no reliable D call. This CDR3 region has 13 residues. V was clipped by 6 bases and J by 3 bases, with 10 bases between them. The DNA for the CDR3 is TGTGCCAGCAGCCAAACTTCTACAGATACGCAGTATTTT. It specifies CASSQTSTDTQYF.

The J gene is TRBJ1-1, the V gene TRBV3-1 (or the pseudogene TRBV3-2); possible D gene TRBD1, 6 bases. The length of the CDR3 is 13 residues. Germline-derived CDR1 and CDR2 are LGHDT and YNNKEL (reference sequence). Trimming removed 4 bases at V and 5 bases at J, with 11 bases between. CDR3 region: CASSPRGGTEAFF. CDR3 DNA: TGTGCCAGCAGCCCCAGGGGTGGAACTGAAGCTTTCTTT.

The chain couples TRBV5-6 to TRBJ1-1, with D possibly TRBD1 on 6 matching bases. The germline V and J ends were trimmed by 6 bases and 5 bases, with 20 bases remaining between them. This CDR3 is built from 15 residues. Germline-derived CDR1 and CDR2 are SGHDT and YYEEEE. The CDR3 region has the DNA TGTGCCAGCACCGTAGGGGGGGTAACGCGAACTGAAGCTTTCTTT. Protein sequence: CASTVGGVTRTEAFF.

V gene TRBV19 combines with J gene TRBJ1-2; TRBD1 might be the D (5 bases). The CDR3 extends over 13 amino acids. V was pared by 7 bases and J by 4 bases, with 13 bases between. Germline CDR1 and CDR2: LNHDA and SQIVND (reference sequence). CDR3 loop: CASIQGGSYGYTF. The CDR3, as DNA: TGTGCCAGTATCCAGGGCGGTTCCTATGGCTACACCTTC.

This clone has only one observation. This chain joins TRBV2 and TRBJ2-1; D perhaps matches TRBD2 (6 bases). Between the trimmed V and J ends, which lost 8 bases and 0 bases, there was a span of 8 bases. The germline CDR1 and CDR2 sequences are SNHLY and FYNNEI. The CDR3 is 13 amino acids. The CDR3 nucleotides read TGTGCCAGCCCGGGAGCCTCCTACAATGAGCAGTTCTTC. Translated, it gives CASPGASYNEQFF.

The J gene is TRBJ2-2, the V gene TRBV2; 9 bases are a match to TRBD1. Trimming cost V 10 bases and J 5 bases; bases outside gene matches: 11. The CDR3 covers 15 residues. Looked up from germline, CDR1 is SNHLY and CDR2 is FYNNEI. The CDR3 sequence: CATSSGQGRTGELFF. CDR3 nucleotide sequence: TGTGCCACTTCGTCGGGACAGGGAAGGACCGGGGAGCTGTTTTTT.

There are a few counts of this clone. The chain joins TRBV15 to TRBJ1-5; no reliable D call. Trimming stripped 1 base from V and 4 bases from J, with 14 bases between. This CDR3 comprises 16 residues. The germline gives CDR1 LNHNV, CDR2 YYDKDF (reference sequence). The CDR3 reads CATSRGEGSLNQPQHF. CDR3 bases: TGTGCCACCAGCAGAGGGGAAGGGAGTCTTAATCAGCCCCAGCATTTT.

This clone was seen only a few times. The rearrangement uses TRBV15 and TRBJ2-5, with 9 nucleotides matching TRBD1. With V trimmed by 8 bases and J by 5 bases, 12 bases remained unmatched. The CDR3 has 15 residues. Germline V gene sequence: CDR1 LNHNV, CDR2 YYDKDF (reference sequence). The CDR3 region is CATGSTGGASETQYF. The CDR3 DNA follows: TGTGCCACCGGATCAACAGGGGGCGCTTCGGAGACCCAGTACTTC.

In nucleotides, the CDR3 is TGTGCCAGCAGCGTGTCACAGGGGTCGGGAGAGACCCAGTACTTC. Translated: CASSVSQGSGETQYF. The genes are TRBV9 and TRBJ2-5; TRBD1 agrees at 7 bases. The J segment lost 4 bases and the V segment lost 2 bases, leaving 8 bases of the junction unmatched. Germline V gives CDR1 SGDLS, CDR2 YYNGEE. The CDR3 extends over 15 amino acids.

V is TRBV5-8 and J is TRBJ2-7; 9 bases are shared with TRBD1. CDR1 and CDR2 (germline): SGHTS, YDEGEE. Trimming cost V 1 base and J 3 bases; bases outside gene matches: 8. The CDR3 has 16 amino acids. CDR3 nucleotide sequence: TGTGCCAGCAGCTTGTCACCGGGACAGGGCAACTACGAGCAGTACGTC. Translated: CASSLSPGQGNYEQYV.

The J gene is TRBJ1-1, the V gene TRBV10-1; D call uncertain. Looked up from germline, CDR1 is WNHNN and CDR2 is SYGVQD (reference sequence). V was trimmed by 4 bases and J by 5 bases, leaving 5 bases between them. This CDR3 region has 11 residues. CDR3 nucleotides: TGCGCCAGCAGTGCGGAAACTGAAGCTTTCTTT. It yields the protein CASSAETEAFF.

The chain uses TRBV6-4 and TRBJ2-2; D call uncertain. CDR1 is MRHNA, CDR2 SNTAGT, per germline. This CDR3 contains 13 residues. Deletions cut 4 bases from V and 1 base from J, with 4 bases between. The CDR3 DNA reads TGTGCCAGCAGTGCGGAGAACACCGGGGAGCTGTTTTTT. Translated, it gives CASSAENTGELFF.